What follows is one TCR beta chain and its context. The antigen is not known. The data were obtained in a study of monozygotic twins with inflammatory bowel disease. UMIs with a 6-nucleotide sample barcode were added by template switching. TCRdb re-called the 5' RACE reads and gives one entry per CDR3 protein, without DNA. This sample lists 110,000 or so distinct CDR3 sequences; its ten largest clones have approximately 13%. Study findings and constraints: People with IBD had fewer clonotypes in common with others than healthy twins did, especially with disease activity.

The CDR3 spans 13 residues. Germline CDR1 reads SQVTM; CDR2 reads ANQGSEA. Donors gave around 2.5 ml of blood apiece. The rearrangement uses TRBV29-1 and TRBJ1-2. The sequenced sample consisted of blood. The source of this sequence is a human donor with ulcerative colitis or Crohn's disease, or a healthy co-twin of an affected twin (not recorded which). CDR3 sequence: CSVELVTVNGYTF.